This TCR beta chain was recorded in a study of blood T cell repertoires in COVID-19. Whole-study context: The United States, Italy and Spain provided the acute and convalescent COVID-19 samples. PBMCs, B-cell-depleted T cells, or T cells provided the cDNA or gDNA that made up the material.

How the authors handled the data: Reference gene primers were amplified, and this amplification served to estimate nucleated cell counts. Profiling relied on immunoSEQ multiplex PCR, and the TCRdb table lists in-frame clones only, not all of them. For V, J and clone size, that table is used; D and trimming come from the DNA. This sample has 300,000 to 400,000 clones, with 90% to 95% found just once. Per the germline V gene, CDR1 is GTSNPN and CDR2 is SVGIG (reference sequence). V lost 2 bases, J lost 2 bases, and 7 bases stayed unmatched. The CDR3 sequence is 15 residues long. This clonotype was obtained from a woman aged 18-30 years who had recovered from COVID-19. Sequenced: peripheral blood. The chain combines TRBV30 with TRBJ2-3, with 7 bases matching TRBD1. CDR3 sequence (DNA): TGTGCCTGGAGTACAGGGGATGCTGACACAGATACGCAGTATTTT. Its protein is CAWSTGDADTDTQYF.